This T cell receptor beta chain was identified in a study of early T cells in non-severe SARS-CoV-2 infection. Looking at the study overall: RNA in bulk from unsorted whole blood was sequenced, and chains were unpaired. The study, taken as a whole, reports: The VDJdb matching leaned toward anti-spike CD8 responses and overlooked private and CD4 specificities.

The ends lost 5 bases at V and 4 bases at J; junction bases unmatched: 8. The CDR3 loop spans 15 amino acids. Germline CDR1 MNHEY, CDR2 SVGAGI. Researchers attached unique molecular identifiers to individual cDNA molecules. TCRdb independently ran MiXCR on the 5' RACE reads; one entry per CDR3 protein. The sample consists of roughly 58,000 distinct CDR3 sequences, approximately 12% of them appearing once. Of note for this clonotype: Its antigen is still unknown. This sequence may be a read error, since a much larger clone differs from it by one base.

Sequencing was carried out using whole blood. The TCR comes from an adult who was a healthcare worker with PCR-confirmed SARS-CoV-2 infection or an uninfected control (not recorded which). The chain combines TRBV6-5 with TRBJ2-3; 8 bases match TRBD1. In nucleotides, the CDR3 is TGTGCCAGCAGTATACAGGGGGGTAGTCCAGATACGCAGTATTTT. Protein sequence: CASSIQGGSPDTQYF.